This entry features one T cell receptor beta chain sequence. Its antigen is not known. Trimming took off 3 bases at V and 0 bases at J, with 21 bases between the two ends. Germline CDR1 is MNHEY and CDR2 is SMNVEV (reference sequence). The CDR3 is 19 residues long. This specimen belongs to a study of PD-1 blockade in mismatch repair-deficient tumors. Findings and limits, study-wide: Rapid post-treatment expansion, then contraction, generally preceding radiologic response, marked tumor-resident clones.

Measured with immunoSEQ multiplex PCR; TCRdb has only the in-frame clones, and not every one. This sample has roughly 120,000 clones, with 88% found just once. Mismatch repair deficiency was confirmed in all patients, by PCR or immunohistochemistry. Sequenced here: peripheral blood, sampled approximately 73 weeks after starting pembrolizumab. The chain has TRBV27 and TRBJ1-5; no clear D. The clonotype was recovered from an adult with mismatch repair-deficient cancer. The chain's CDR3 is CASSFRDSARTYSNQPQHF. DNA for the CDR3: TGTGCCAGCAGTTTTAGGGATTCCGCACGTACTTATAGCAATCAGCCCCAGCATTTT.